A single sample gave rise to the 15 T cell receptor beta chains below, sequenced in a study of response to subunit inactivated influenza vaccine. MiXCR was run by TCRdb on the RT-PCR reads, yielding one entry per CDR3 protein. The data show under 800,000 distinct CDR3 sequences, approximately 15% seen once. The sequencing here drew on PBMCs from blood, taken about 14 days before vaccination. The receptors shown here come from a man aged 45-65 years who received an inactivated influenza vaccine.

The genes are TRBV25-1 and TRBJ2-7; D call uncertain. Germline V gene data show CDR1 as MGHDK and CDR2 as SYGVNS. The CDR3 contains 13 residues. Trimming took off 4 bases at V and 7 bases at J, with 14 bases between the two ends. Here the CDR3 reads CASSVPPYREQYF. Written as DNA, the CDR3 is TGTGCCAGCAGTGTCCCCCCCTATAGGGAGCAGTACTTC.

This clonotype was detected a few times. The chain combines TRBV20-1 with TRBJ2-1; the match to TRBD2 covers 10 bases. The germline gives CDR1 DFQATT, CDR2 SNEGSKA (reference sequence). The CDR3 extends over 14 amino acids. V shed 6 bases, J shed 9 bases, and the junction held 11 bases outside the gene matches. The CDR3 DNA reads as TGCAGTGCCCCTACTAGCGGGATGGTAGTTGAGCAGTTCTTC. This gives the protein CSAPTSGMVVEQFF.

This chain links TRBV11-1 with TRBJ2-3; the match to TRBD2 covers 14 bases. The germline V gene encodes CDR1 SGHAT and CDR2 FQDESV (reference sequence). The V gene end was trimmed by 5 bases and the J gene end by 0 bases; junction bases not matched to a gene: 7. The CDR3 has 18 amino acids. DNA for the CDR3: TGTGCCAGCAGCGCGCGGGGACTAGCGGGGGTGAGCACAGATACGCAGTATTTT. It codes for CASSARGLAGVSTDTQYF.

This chain joins TRBV5-1 and TRBJ2-1, with 14 bases matching TRBD2. CDR1 is SGHRS, CDR2 YFSETQ, per germline. The junction had 7 bases not matched to a gene; V was cut back by 2 bases and J by 9 bases. There are 16 residues in the CDR3. The CDR3 loop is CASSFGAGLAGAEQFF. In DNA, the CDR3 is TGCGCCAGCAGCTTCGGGGCGGGACTAGCGGGAGCTGAGCAGTTCTTC.

This clonotype was seen at least ten times. V gene TRBV3-1 combines with J gene TRBJ2-7; a possible D gene is TRBD1 (5 bases). Trimming removed 3 bases from V and 1 base from J, with 13 bases in between. Germline loops: CDR1 LGHDT, CDR2 YNNKEL (reference sequence). The CDR3 has 15 residues. CDR3 region: CASSHPGQASYEQYF. CDR3 sequence (DNA): TGTGCCAGCAGCCACCCAGGGCAGGCATCCTACGAGCAGTACTTC.

This clonotype was counted only a few times. The chain combines TRBV12-3 or TRBV12-4 with TRBJ2-5; possibly TRBD1 for D (6 bases). CDR3 length equals 13 residues. V gave up 3 bases and J gave up 5 bases, with 10 bases separating them. In nucleotides, the CDR3 is TGTGCCAGCAGTTTTTCCCAGGGGGAGACCCAGTACTTC. Amino acids: CASSFSQGETQYF.

At least ten counts were recorded for this clonotype. The V call is TRBV10-3, the J call TRBJ1-1; TRBD1 agrees at 10 bases. The length of the CDR3 is 13 residues. Trimming cost V 6 bases and J 5 bases; bases outside gene matches: 3. Germline assignment: CDR1 ENHRY and CDR2 SYGVKD. The CDR3 region is CAIRDRGETEAFF. The CDR3 bases are TGTGCCATCAGGGACAGGGGGGAGACTGAAGCTTTCTTT.

The rearrangement uses TRBV6-2 or TRBV6-3 and TRBJ2-1; 10 bases map to TRBD2. The germline V gene encodes CDR1 MNHEY and CDR2 SVGEGT. The CDR3 extends over 13 amino acids. V was clipped by 6 bases and J by 12 bases; unmatched bases: 8. The CDR3 spells CASRSGGAPRQFF. DNA for the CDR3: TGTGCCAGCAGAAGCGGGGGGGCTCCACGGCAGTTCTTC.

This clonotype was seen a handful of times. DNA for the CDR3: TGTGCCAGCAGTGAAAACAGACCCAGGGGCGGTGAAGCTTTCTTT. It encodes CASSENRPRGGEAFF. The chain employs TRBV2 and TRBJ1-1, with D possibly matching TRBD1 (6 bases). The CDR3 is 15 residues long. The V gene lost 2 bases and the J gene lost 7 bases, with 17 bases spanning the gap. Looked up from germline, CDR1 is SNHLY and CDR2 is FYNNEI.

The J gene is TRBJ1-2, the V gene TRBV6-6, with D uncertain. Between the trimmed V and J ends, which lost 7 bases and 8 bases, there was a span of 17 bases. CDR3 length: 13 amino acids. Germline-derived CDR1 and CDR2 are MNHNY and SVGAGI (reference sequence). The CDR3 spells CASTELEGMGYTF. CDR3 sequence (DNA): TGTGCCAGCACCGAGCTCGAGGGTATGGGCTACACCTTC.

This clonotype was detected many times. This chain joins TRBV27 and TRBJ2-1, with a weak D call TRBD2 (5 bases). CDR3 length equals 13 residues. V was trimmed by 6 bases and J by 4 bases, leaving 10 bases between them. Germline CDR1 reads MNHEY; CDR2 reads SMNVEV (reference sequence). CDR3 DNA sequence: TGTGCCAGCAGCGTGAGGGCGTACAATGAGCAGTTCTTC. Amino acids: CASSVRAYNEQFF.

J is TRBJ2-1 and V is TRBV27, with TRBD2 matching 8 bases. V lost 8 bases and J lost 2; bases outside the gene matches: 11. CDR1 is MNHEY, CDR2 SMNVEV, per germline (reference sequence). This CDR3 comprises 16 residues. The chain's CDR3 is CASGLIAGHTYNEQFF. CDR3 DNA sequence: TGTGCCAGCGGCTTGATAGCGGGACATACCTACAATGAGCAGTTCTTC.

This clonotype turned up a few times. V gene TRBV28 combines with J gene TRBJ1-6, with TRBD1 matching 12 bases. This CDR3 contains 14 residues. Germline V gives CDR1 MDHEN, CDR2 SYDVKM. The J segment lost 12 bases and the V segment lost 5 bases, leaving 5 bases of the junction unmatched. CDR3 coding DNA: TGTGCCAGCAGTCCCGGGACAGGGGGCTTACCCCTCCACTTT. Its protein product is CASSPGTGGLPLHF. Drawing the rest from reference TRBV28 and TRBJ1-6, the complete variable domain is DVKVTQSSRYLVKRTGEKVFLECVQDMDHENMFWYRQDPGLGLRLIYFSYDVKMKEKGDIPEGYSVSREKKERFSLILESASTNQTSMYLCASSPGTGGLPLHFGNGTRLTVT.

This clonotype was counted a few times. The chain links TRBV20-1 to TRBJ2-3, with 9 bases fitting TRBD2. The CDR3 covers 15 residues. The germline CDR1 and CDR2 sequences are DFQATT and SNEGSKA (reference sequence). The V gene end was trimmed by 5 bases and the J gene end by 0 bases; junction bases not matched to a gene: 6. DNA for the CDR3: TGCAGTGCTTTCCAGCGGGGGGTCAGCACAGATACGCAGTATTTT. This sequence encodes CSAFQRGVSTDTQYF.

Concerning this clonotype: A read error may produce the germline difference seen at one junction end. V is TRBV3-1 and J is TRBJ2-5, with 7 bases aligning to TRBD2. This CDR3 contains 16 residues. Per germline, CDR1 LGHDT and CDR2 YNNKEL (reference sequence). CDR3 sequence reads: CASSQVAGEVQDTQYF. The CDR3 DNA reads as TGTGCCAGCAGCCAAGTTGCGGGGGAAGTACAAGATACCCAGTACTTC.